The TCR beta chain described here comes from a study of Tregs in tolerant kidney transplant recipients. Libraries were prepared by immunoSEQ multiplex PCR; TCRdb keeps only in-frame clonotypes and omits some of them. The data show 90,000 to 120,000 clones, around 89% seen once. Whole-study results and caveats: Expanding Tregs on activated donor B cells appeared to best identify donor-specific TCRbeta clones. The small number of patients limits these findings pending further validation.

To note about this clone: Its specificity is not known.

The ends lost 4 bases at V and 8 bases at J; junction bases unmatched: 14. Looked up from germline, CDR1 is SGHTS and CDR2 is YDEGEE. The CDR3 has 15 amino acids. The source of this sequence is a human donor who received a combined kidney and bone marrow transplant. The specimen comprised CD4+ T cells from blood, sampled before the transplant. The V gene is TRBV5-8, the J gene TRBJ1-2; 7 positions match TRBD1. As DNA, the CDR3 is TGTGCCAGCAGCCCGGGCACAGGGGTGCGCGGGGGCTACACCTTC. Amino acids: CASSPGTGVRGGYTF.